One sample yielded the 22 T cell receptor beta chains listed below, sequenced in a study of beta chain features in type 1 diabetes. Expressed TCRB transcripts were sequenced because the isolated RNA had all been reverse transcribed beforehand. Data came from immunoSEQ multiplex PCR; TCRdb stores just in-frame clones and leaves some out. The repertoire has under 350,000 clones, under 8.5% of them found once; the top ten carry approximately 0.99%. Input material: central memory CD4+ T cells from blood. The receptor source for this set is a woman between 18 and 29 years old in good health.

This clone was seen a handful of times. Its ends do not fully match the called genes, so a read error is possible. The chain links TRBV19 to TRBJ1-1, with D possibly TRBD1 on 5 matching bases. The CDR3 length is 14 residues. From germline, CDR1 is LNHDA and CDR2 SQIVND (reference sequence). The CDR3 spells CASSPAGTNSEAFF. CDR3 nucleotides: TGTGCCAGTAGTCCGGCAGGGACTAACAGTGAAGCTTTCTTT.

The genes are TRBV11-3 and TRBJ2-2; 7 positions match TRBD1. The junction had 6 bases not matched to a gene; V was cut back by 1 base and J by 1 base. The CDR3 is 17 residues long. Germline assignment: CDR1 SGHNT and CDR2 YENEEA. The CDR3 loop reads CASSLGTWDRNTGELFF. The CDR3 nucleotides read TGTGCCAGCAGCTTAGGGACGTGGGACAGGAACACCGGGGAGCTGTTTTTT.

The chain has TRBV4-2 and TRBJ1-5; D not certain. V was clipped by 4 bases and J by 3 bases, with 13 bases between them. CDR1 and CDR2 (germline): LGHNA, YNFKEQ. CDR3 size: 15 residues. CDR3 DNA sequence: TGTGCCAGCAGCCCCGGTGGAGGAGTCAATCAGCCCCAGCATTTT. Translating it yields CASSPGGGVNQPQHF.

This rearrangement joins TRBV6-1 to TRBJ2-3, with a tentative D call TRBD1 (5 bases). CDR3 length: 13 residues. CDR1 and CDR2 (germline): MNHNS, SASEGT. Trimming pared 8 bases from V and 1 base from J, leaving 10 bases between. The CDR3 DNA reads TGTGCCAGCTCAGGGTCCCGCACAGATACGCAGTATTTT. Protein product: CASSGSRTDTQYF.

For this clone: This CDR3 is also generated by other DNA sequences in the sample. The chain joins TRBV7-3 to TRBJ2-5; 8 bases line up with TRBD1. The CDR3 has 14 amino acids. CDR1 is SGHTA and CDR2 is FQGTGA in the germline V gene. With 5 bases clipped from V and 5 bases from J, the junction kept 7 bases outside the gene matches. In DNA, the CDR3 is TGTGCCAGCAGCCCTGGGACAGGAGGGGAGACCCAGTACTTC. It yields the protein CASSPGTGGETQYF.

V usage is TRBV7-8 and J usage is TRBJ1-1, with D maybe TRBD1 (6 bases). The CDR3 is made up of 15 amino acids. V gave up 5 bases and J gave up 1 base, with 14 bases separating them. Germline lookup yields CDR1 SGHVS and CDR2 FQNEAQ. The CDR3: CASSPSLQGNTEAFF. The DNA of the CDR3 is TGTGCCAGCAGCCCGTCCTTACAGGGGAACACTGAAGCTTTCTTT.

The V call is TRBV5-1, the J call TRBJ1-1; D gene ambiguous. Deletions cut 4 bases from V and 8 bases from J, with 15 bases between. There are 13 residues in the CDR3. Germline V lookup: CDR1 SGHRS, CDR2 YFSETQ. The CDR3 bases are TGCGCCAGCAGCCCGGGTGGGCAAATAGAAGCTTTCTTT. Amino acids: CASSPGGQIEAFF.

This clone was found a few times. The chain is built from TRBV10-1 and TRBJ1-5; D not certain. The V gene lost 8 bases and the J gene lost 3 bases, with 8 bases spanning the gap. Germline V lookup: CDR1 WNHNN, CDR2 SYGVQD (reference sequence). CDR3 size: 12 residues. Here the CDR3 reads CASDGSNQPQHF. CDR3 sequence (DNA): TGCGCCAGCGACGGTTCCAATCAGCCCCAGCATTTT.

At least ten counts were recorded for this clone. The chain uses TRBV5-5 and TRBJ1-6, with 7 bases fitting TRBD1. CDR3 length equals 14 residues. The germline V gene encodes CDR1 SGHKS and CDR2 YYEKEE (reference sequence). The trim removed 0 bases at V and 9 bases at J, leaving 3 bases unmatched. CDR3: CASSLDRGSSPLHF. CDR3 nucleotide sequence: TGTGCCAGCAGCTTGGACAGGGGAAGTTCACCCCTCCACTTT.

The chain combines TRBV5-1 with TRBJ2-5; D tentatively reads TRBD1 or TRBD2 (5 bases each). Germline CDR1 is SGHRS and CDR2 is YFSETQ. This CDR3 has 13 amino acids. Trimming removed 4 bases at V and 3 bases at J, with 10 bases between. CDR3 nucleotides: TGCGCCAGCAGCGGGGGACGGAAAGAGACCCAGTACTTC. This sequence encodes CASSGGRKETQYF. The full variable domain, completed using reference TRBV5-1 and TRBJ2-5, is KAGVTQTPRYLIKTRGQQVTLSCSPISGHRSVSWYQQTPGQGLQFLFEYFSETQRNKGNFPGRFSGRQFSNSRSEMNVSTLELGDSALYLCASSGGRKETQYFGPGTRLLVL.

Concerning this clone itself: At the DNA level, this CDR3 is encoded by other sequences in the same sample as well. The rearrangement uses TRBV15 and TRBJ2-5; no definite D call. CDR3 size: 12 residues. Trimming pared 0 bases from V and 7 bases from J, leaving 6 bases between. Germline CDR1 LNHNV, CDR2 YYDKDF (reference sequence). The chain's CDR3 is CATSRDRGTQYF. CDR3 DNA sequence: TGTGCCACCAGCAGAGATCGAGGGACCCAGTACTTC.

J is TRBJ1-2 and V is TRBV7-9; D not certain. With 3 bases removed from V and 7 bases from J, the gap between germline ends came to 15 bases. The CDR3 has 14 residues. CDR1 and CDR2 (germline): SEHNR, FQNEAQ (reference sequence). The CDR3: CASSFWRSYSGYTF. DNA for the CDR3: TGTGCCAGCAGCTTCTGGAGGAGTTACAGTGGCTACACCTTC.

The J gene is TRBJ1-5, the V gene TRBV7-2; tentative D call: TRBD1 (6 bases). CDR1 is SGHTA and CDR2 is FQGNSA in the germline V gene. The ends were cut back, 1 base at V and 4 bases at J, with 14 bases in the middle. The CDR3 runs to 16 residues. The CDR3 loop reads CASSLDTGHDNQPQHF. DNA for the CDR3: TGTGCCAGCAGCTTAGATACAGGGCACGATAATCAGCCCCAGCATTTT.

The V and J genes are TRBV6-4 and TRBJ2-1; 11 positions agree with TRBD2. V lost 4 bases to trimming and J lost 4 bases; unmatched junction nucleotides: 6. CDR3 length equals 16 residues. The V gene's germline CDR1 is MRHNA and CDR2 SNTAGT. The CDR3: CASSALAGGGYNEQFF. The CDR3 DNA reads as TGTGCCAGCAGTGCTCTAGCGGGAGGTGGGTACAATGAGCAGTTCTTC.

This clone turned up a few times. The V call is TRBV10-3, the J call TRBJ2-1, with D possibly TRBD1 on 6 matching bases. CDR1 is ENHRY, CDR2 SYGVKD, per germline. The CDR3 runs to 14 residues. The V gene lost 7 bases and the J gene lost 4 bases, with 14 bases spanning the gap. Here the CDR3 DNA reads TGTGCCATCATCCAGGGGACACTATACAATGAGCAGTTCTTC. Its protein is CAIIQGTLYNEQFF.

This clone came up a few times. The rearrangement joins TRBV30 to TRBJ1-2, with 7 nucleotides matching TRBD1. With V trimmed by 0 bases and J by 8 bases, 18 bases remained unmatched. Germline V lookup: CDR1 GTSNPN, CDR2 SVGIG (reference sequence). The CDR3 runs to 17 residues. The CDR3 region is CAWSVLVKLRDSGGYTF. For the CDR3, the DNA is TGTGCCTGGAGTGTACTGGTAAAGCTCCGGGACAGTGGGGGCTACACCTTC.

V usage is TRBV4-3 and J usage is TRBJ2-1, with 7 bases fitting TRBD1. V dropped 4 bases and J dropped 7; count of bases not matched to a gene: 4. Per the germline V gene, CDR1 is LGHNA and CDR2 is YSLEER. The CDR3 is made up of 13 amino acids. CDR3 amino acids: CASSREQGNEQFF. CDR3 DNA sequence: TGCGCCAGCAGCCGTGAACAGGGGAATGAGCAGTTCTTC.

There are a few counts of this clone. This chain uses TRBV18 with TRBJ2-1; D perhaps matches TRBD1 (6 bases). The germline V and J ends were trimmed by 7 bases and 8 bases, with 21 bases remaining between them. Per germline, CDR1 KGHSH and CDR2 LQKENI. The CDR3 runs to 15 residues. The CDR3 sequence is CASYQRQAMADEQFF. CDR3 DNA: TGTGCCAGCTACCAGAGACAGGCGATGGCAGATGAGCAGTTCTTC.

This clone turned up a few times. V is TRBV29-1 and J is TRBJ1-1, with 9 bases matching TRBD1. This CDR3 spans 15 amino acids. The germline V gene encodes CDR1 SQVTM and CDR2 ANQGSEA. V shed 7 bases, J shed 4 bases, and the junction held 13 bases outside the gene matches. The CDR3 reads CSAGDRERVVTEAFF. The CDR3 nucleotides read TGCAGCGCTGGGGACAGGGAGAGAGTTGTCACTGAAGCTTTCTTT.

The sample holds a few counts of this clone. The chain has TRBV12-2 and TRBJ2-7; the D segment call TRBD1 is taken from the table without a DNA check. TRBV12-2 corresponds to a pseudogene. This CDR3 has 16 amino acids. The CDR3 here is CASREHRDRGMYEQYV. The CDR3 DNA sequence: TGTGCAAGTCGCGAACACCGGGACAGGGGGATGTACGAGCAGTACGTC.

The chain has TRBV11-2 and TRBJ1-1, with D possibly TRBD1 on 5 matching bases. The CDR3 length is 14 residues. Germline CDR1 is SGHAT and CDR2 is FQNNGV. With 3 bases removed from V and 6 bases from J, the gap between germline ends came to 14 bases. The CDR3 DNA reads TGTGCCAGCAGCTTGCGAGGGACGCTCTCTGAAGCTTTCTTT. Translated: CASSLRGTLSEAFF.

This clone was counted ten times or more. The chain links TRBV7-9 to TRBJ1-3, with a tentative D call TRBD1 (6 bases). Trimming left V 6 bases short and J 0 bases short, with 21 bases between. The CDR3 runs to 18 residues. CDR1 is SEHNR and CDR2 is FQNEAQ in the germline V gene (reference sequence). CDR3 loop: CASRFEGVPLLSGNTIYF. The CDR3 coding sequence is TGTGCCAGCAGATTCGAGGGGGTTCCGTTACTCTCTGGAAACACCATATATTTT.